This T cell receptor beta chain comes out of a study of OX40 agonist ivuxolimab in advanced cancers. Across the whole study: The drug used for patients, ivuxolimab, was an agonistic anti-OX40 (CD134) antibody. Three individuals attained partial responses, comprising one hepatocellular carcinoma case and two cutaneous melanoma cases.

About this clone itself: The antigen is not known.

Broader study findings: Partial responders at 0.1-3.0 mg/kg had among the lowest clonal expansion. Low normalized T-cell clonal expansion was additionally recorded for some nonresponders.

Measured with immunoSEQ multiplex PCR; TCRdb has only the in-frame clones, and not every one. The sample lists tens of thousands of clones; approximately 90% were seen once. Trimming left V 7 bases short and J 6 bases short, with 13 bases between. The germline gives CDR1 LNHDA, CDR2 SQIVND (reference sequence). This CDR3 has 13 residues. The TCR was taken from an adult with an advanced solid tumor such as melanoma, head and neck, liver or kidney cancer. Sequencing was performed on CD4+ or CD8+ T cells sorted from blood, taken in a trial of the OX40 agonist ivuxolimab. The chain has TRBV19 and TRBJ1-5; tentative D call: TRBD1 (5 bases). Here the CDR3 reads CASMGGAPQPQHF. As DNA, the CDR3 is TGTGCCAGTATGGGAGGGGCCCCTCAGCCCCAGCATTTT.